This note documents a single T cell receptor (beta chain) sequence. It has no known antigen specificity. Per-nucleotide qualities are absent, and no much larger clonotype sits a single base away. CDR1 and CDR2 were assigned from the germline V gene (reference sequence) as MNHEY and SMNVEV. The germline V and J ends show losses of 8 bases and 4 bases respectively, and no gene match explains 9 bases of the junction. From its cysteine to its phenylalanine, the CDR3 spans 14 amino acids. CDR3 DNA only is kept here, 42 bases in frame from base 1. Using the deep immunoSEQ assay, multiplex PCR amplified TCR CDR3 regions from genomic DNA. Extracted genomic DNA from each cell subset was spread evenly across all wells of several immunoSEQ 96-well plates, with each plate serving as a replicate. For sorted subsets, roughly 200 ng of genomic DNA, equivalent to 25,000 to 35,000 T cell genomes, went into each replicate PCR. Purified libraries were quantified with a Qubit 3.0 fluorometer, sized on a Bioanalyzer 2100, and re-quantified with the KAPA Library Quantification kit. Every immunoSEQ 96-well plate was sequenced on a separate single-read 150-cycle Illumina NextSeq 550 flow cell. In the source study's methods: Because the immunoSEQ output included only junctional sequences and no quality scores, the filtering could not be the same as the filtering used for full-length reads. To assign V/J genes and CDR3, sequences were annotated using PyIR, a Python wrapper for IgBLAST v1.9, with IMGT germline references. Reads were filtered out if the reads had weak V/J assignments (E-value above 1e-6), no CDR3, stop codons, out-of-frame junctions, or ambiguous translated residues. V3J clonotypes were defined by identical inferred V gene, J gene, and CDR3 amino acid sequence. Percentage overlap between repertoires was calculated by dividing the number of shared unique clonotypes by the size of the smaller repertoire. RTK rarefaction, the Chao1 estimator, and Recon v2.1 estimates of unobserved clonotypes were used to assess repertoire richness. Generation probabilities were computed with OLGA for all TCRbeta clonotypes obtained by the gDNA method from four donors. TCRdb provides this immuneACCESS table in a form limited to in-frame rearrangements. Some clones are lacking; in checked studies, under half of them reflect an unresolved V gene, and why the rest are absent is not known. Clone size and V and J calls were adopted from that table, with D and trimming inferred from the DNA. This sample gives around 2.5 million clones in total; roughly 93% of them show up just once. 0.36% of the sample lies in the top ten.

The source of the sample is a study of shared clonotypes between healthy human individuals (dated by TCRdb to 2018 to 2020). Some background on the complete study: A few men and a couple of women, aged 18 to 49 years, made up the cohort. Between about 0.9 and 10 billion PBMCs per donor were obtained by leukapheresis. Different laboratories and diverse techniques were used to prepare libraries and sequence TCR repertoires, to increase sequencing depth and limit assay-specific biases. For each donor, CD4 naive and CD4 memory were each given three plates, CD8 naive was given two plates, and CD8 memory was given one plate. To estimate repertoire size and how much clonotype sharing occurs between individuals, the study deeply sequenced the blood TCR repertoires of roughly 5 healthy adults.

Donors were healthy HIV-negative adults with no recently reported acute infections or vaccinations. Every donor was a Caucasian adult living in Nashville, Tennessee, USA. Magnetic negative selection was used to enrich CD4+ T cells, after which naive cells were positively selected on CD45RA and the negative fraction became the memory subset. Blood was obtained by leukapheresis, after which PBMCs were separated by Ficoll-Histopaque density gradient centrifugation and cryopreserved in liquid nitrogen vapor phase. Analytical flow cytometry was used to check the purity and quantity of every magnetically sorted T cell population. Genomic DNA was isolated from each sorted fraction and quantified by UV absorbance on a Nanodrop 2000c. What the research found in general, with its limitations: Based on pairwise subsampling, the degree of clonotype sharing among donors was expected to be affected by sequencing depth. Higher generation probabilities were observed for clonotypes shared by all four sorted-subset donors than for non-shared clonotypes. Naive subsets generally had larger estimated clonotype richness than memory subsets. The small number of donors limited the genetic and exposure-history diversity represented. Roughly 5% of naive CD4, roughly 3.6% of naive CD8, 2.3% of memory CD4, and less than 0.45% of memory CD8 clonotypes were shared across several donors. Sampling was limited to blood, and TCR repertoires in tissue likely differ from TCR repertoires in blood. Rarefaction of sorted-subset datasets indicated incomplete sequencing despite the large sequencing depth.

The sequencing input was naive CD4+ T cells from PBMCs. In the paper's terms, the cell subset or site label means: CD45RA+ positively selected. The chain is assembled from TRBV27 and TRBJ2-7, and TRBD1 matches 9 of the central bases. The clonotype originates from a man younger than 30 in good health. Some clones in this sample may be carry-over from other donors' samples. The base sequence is TGTGCCAGCTCTCGGGACAGGGTAGGATACGAGCAGTACTTC. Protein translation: CASSRDRVGYEQYF.